A single sample gave rise to the 11 T cell receptor beta chains below, sequenced in a study of T cells expressing NK-cell markers. TCRdb reprocessed the 5' RACE reads; each CDR3 protein has one entry and no DNA is given. In all, the sample yields over 250,000 distinct CDR3 sequences. Sequences were obtained from blood T cells: a sorted CD56 or NKG2C T cell subset, CD4+ or CD8+ T cells, or bulk PBMC T cells (not recorded which). These receptors all stem from a woman between 18 and 69 years old in good health.

The chain links TRBV7-6 to TRBJ2-4; TCRdb selects TRBD1, and the lack of DNA leaves this call unchecked. This CDR3 is 16 amino acids long. From germline, CDR1 is SGHVS and CDR2 FNYEAQ. CDR3 sequence: CASSPRGQIAKNIQYF.

CDR3 loop: CASSQTSRNGHEQFF. The chain carries TRBV4-3 and TRBJ2-1; TCRdb's D call, TRBD1, is unchecked because there is no DNA. The germline CDR1 and CDR2 sequences are LGHNA and YSLEER. The CDR3 length is 15 residues.

This chain uses TRBV30 with TRBJ2-6. This CDR3 has 12 residues. CDR1 is GTSNPN, CDR2 SVGIG, per germline (reference sequence). The CDR3 region is CAWSSGANVLTF.

The rearrangement uses TRBV5-1 and TRBJ1-4; lacking DNA, the TRBD1 call made by TCRdb goes unchecked. This CDR3 region has 15 residues. Germline CDR1 reads SGHRS; CDR2 reads YFSETQ. CDR3 region: CASREQGRTNEKLFF.

The genes are TRBV6-6 and TRBJ2-3. This CDR3 has 13 residues. Per the germline V gene, CDR1 is MNHNY and CDR2 is SVGAGI (reference sequence). The chain's CDR3 is CASSSRYTDTQYF.

The chain couples TRBV4-2 to TRBJ2-7. The CDR3 is made up of 12 amino acids. Per germline, CDR1 LGHNA and CDR2 YNFKEQ. CDR3 sequence: CASSQNSYEQYF.

The chain has TRBV7-3 and TRBJ2-1. The CDR3 spans 15 residues. Germline V gene data show CDR1 as SGHTA and CDR2 as FQGTGA. The CDR3 spells CASSRLIGPNNEQFF.

The chain recombines TRBV2 with TRBJ1-3; TCRdb picks TRBD1, but there is no DNA to check that call. This CDR3 is 17 amino acids long. Germline V CDR1 and CDR2: SNHLY, FYNNEI. CDR3 protein: CASSAWTGGASGNTIYF. Looking up the rest from reference TRBV2 and TRBJ1-3 gives the full variable domain: EPEVTQTPSHQVTQMGQEVILRCVPISNHLYFYWYRQILGQKVEFLVSFYNNEISEKSEIFDDQFSVERPDGSNFTLKIRSTKLEDSAMYFCASSAWTGGASGNTIYFGEGSWLTVV.

The chain joins TRBV7-2 to TRBJ2-5. This CDR3 spans 14 amino acids. CDR1 is SGHTA, CDR2 FQGNSA, per germline. The CDR3: CASSQTTYQETQYF. Full variable domain (remainder filled in from reference TRBV7-2 and TRBJ2-5): GAGVSQSPSNKVTEKGKDVELRCDPISGHTALYWYRQSLGQGLEFLIYFQGNSAPDKSGLPSDRFSAERTGGSVSTLTIQRTQQEDSAVYLCASSQTTYQETQYFGPGTRLLVL.

The J gene is TRBJ1-1, the V gene TRBV18; TCRdb returns TRBD1, unconfirmable since there is no DNA. Per germline, CDR1 KGHSH and CDR2 LQKENI. This CDR3 region has 13 residues. The CDR3 reads CASSHRGRDEAFF.

The chain carries TRBV18 and TRBJ2-1; absent DNA, TCRdb's TRBD2 call cannot be checked. The germline gives CDR1 KGHSH, CDR2 LQKENI. The CDR3 is made up of 18 amino acids. CDR3 loop: CASSPPLLERSLYNEQFF.